The clone carrying this T cell receptor beta chain was seen ten or more times. Its antigen is still unknown. CDR3 length equals 15 residues. V lost 3 bases to trimming and J lost 1 base, with 10 bases between them. CDR1 and CDR2 (germline): MNHEY, SMNVEV (reference sequence). These data are taken from a study of identical twins. TCRdb reprocessed the 5' RACE reads via MiXCR and lists one record per CDR3 protein. The sample carries hundreds of thousands of distinct CDR3 sequences, about 12% recorded once. Study outcomes and limitations: Compared with unrelated sharing, twin-shared out-of-frame alpha sequences had more low-probability sequences.

This sample also belongs to another study, concerning yellow fever vaccine responses in identical twins.

The sequencing input was PBMCs. This rearrangement joins TRBV27 to TRBJ2-1, with D tentatively TRBD2 (5 bases). The TCR comes from a young woman in good health. The CDR3 coding sequence is TGTGCCAGCAGTTTGACGGACTTATCCTACAATGAGCAGTTCTTC. Translated: CASSLTDLSYNEQFF.